Presented here are 7 T cell receptor beta chains from one specimen sequenced in a study of post-analysis software for immune sequencing data. Study-level points and caveats: TRBV5-6, TRBV5-1 and TRBV20-1 belonged to a set of a handful of TRBV segments that were more frequent in patients than controls.

Their antigens remain unidentified. TCR beta cDNA libraries had unique molecular identifiers. MiXCR, run by TCRdb on the PCR reads, gives a single entry per CDR3 protein. Of under 200,000 distinct CDR3 sequences listed, 25% to 35% are singletons. Sample: blood. The receptors were gathered from a girl aged 2 to 17 with multiple sclerosis.

This chain uses TRBV28 with TRBJ2-7; 8 nucleotides match TRBD2. The ends lost 8 bases at V and 7 bases at J; junction bases unmatched: 22. CDR1 is MDHEN and CDR2 is SYDVKM in the germline V gene. The CDR3 loop spans 17 amino acids. CDR3 bases: TGTGCCAGCGGGAGCTCGGGACTTAGCGGGGAAAAAGAAGAGCAGTACTTC. Translation gives CASGSSGLSGEKEEQYF.

In the case of this clonotype: Possible read error: a much larger clone is one base away. The chain carries TRBV5-1 and TRBJ2-7, with a weak D call TRBD2 (5 bases). Germline V gives CDR1 SGHRS, CDR2 YFSETQ. With 4 bases removed from V and 9 bases from J, the gap between germline ends came to 17 bases. The CDR3 consists of 13 residues. This chain's CDR3 is CASSQQDPGRQYF. Written as DNA, the CDR3 is TGCGCCAGCAGCCAACAAGACCCGGGAAGGCAGTACTTC.

This clonotype was counted ten times or more. The chain combines TRBV28 with TRBJ2-7; 16 nucleotides line up with TRBD2. Looked up from germline, CDR1 is MDHEN and CDR2 is SYDVKM. This CDR3 spans 17 amino acids. J gave up 6 bases and V 4 bases, and 9 bases lay outside the gene matches. As DNA, the CDR3 is TGTGCCAGCAGTTCCCGCGGGACTAGCGGGAGGGCGTCCGAGCAGTACTTC. It specifies CASSSRGTSGRASEQYF.

This clonotype was counted ten times or more. This chain joins TRBV12-3 or TRBV12-4 and TRBJ1-2; tentatively, D is TRBD1 (5 bases). The ends were cut back, 6 bases at V and 0 bases at J, with 11 bases in the middle. The CDR3 extends over 14 amino acids. The chain's CDR3 is CASSRGEANYGYTF. CDR3 coding DNA: TGTGCCAGCAGCCGGGGGGAGGCTAACTATGGCTACACCTTC.

The CDR3 sequence is CRAEDRGYGYTF. The DNA for the CDR3 is TGCAGGGCTGAGGACAGGGGCTATGGCTACACCTTC. The rearrangement uses TRBV20-1 and TRBJ1-2; TRBD1 agrees at 9 bases. This CDR3 has 12 residues. Germline CDR1 reads DFQATT; CDR2 reads SNEGSKA (reference sequence).

The chain is built from TRBV9 and TRBJ2-1; 9 bases agree with TRBD2. The CDR3 totals 14 residues. Germline trimming cut 1 base from V and 5 bases from J; bases unmatched to any gene: 1. Germline CDR1 is SGDLS and CDR2 is YYNGEE. CDR3 bases: TGTGCCAGCAGCGTATTAGCGGGGGACAATGAGCAGTTCTTC. This sequence encodes CASSVLAGDNEQFF.

The chain uses TRBV7-3 and TRBJ2-2; D call uncertain. Germline V CDR1 and CDR2: SGHTA, FQGTGA. The CDR3 runs 12 residues. The V end lost 4 bases, the J end lost 5 bases, and 5 bases lay between the germline ends. CDR3 region: CASSSETGELFF. DNA for the CDR3: TGTGCCAGCAGCTCAGAGACCGGGGAGCTGTTTTTT.